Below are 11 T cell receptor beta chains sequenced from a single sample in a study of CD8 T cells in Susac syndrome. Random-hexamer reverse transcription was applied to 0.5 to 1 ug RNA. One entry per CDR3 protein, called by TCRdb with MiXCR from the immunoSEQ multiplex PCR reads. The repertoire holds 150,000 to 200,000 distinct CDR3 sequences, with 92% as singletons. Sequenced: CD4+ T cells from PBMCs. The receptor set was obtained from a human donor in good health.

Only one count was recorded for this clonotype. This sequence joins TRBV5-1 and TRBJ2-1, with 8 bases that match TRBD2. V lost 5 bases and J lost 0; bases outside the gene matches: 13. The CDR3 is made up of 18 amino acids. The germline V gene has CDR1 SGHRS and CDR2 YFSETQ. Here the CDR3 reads CASRPQLAVYSSYNEQFF. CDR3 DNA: TGCGCCAGCAGGCCCCAACTAGCGGTCTATAGCTCCTACAATGAGCAGTTCTTC.

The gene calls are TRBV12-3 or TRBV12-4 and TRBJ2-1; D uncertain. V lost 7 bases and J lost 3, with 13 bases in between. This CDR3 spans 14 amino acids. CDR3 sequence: CASTLSRNYNEQFF. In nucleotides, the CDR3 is TGTGCCAGCACCCTATCCAGAAACTACAATGAGCAGTTCTTC.

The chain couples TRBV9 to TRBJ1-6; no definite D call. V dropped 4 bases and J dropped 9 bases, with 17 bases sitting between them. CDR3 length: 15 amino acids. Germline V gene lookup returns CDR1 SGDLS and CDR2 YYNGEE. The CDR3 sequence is CASSQILGGFSPLHF. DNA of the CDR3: TGTGCCAGCAGCCAAATCCTGGGAGGGTTTTCACCCCTCCACTTT.

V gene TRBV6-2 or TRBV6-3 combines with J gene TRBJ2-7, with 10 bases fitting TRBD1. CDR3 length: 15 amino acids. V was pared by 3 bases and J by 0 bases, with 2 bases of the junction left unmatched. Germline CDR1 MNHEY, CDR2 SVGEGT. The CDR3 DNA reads TGTGCCAGCAGTTATCGGACAGGGGGCTCCTACGAGCAGTACTTC. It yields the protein CASSYRTGGSYEQYF.

The CDR3 nucleotides read TGTGCCAGCGAGTCGGGAGGGGCCAACGTCCTGACTTTC. This encodes CASESGGANVLTF. The chain joins TRBV3-1 to TRBJ2-6, with a tentative D call TRBD2 (5 bases). The CDR3 covers 13 residues. Germline CDR1 is LGHDT and CDR2 is YNNKEL (reference sequence). The V and J ends lost 8 bases and 4 bases respectively, with 9 bases between them.

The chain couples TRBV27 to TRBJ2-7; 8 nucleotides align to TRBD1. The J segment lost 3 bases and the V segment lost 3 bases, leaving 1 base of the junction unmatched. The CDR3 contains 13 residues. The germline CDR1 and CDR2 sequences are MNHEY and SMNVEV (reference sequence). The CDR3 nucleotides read TGTGCCAGCAGTTTTACAGGGGGCTACGAGCAGTACTTC. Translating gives CASSFTGGYEQYF.

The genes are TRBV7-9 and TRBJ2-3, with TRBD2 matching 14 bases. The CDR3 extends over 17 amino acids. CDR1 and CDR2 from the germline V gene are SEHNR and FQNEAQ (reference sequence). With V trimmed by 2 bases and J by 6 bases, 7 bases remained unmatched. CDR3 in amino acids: CASSLPGLAGVSDTQYF. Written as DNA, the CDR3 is TGTGCCAGCAGCTTACCGGGACTAGCGGGAGTTTCTGATACGCAGTATTTT.

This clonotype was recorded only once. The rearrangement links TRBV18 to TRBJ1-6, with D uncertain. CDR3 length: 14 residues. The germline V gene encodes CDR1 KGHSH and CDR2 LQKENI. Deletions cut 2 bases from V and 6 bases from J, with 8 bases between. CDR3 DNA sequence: TGTGCCAGCTCACCAGCAGGAGTTAATTCACCCCTCCACTTT. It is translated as CASSPAGVNSPLHF.

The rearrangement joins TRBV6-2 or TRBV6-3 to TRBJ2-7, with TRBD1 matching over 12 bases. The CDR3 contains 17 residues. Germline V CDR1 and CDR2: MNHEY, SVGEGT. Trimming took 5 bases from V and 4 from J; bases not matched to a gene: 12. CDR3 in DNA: TGTGCCAGCAGTCGTGCGATGGGGACAGGGGGCACTTACGAGCAGTACTTC. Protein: CASSRAMGTGGTYEQYF.

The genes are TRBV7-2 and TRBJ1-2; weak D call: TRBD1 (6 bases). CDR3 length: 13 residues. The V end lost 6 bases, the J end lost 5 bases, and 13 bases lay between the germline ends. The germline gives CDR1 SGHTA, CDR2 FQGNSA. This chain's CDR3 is CASSQRRGYGYTF. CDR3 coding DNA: TGTGCCAGCAGTCAAAGAAGGGGGTATGGCTACACCTTC.

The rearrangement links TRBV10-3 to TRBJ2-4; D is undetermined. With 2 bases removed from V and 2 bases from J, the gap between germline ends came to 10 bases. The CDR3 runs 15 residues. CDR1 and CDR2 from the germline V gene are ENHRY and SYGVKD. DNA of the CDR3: TGTGCCATCAGTGAGACCAGACCTCCCAAAAACATTCAGTACTTC. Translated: CAISETRPPKNIQYF.